Below are 17 T cell receptor beta chains sequenced from a single sample in a study of cytomegalovirus exposure and HLA in healthy donors. Amplification used 60 Vbeta primers and 13 Jbeta primers. The table came from immunoSEQ multiplex PCR; TCRdb's copy has only in-frame clones and leaves some out. The table for this sample gives 200,000 to 250,000 clones. The sample comprised PBMCs. These receptors were taken from a woman aged 25 to 39 in good health and CMV-seropositive.

The CDR3 is CASSIRTRNRNTEAFF. CDR3 nucleotide sequence: TGTGCCAGCAGCATTCGGACTAGAAACCGGAACACTGAAGCTTTCTTT. V gene TRBV7-2 combines with J gene TRBJ1-1; D is uncertain. Trimming left V 5 bases short and J 1 base short, with 17 bases between. CDR1 and CDR2 from the germline V gene are SGHTA and FQGNSA. CDR3 length equals 16 residues.

This rearrangement joins TRBV5-1 to TRBJ2-5, with D perhaps matching TRBD1 (5 bases). Trimming shortened V by 0 bases and J by 5 bases, and 11 bases separated the two germline ends. This CDR3 is 14 amino acids long. Germline-derived CDR1 and CDR2 are SGHRS and YFSETQ. Written as DNA, the CDR3 is TGCGCCAGCAGCTTGGTAGGGGTGGGCGAGACCCAGTACTTC. Residues: CASSLVGVGETQYF.

The rearrangement links TRBV19 to TRBJ2-1; the D gene is possibly TRBD2 (5 bases). The germline V and J ends were trimmed by 3 bases and 3 bases, with 12 bases remaining between them. The CDR3 loop spans 15 amino acids. CDR1 is LNHDA and CDR2 is SQIVND in the germline V gene (reference sequence). DNA of the CDR3: TGTGCCAGTAGTATCAGACTACCTATCTACAATGAGCAGTTCTTC. Its translation: CASSIRLPIYNEQFF.

J is TRBJ2-1 and V is TRBV7-9; D call uncertain. V was shortened by 5 bases and J by 7 bases, with 6 bases between the two germline ends. The CDR3 length is 11 residues. Germline CDR1 SEHNR, CDR2 FQNEAQ (reference sequence). The CDR3 region has the DNA TGTGCCAGCAGCCCAGTGAATGAGCAGTTCTTC. This codes for CASSPVNEQFF. Complete variable domain (other parts from reference TRBV7-9 and TRBJ2-1): DTGVSQNPRHKITKRGQNVTFRCDPISEHNRLYWYRQTLGQGPEFLTYFQNEAQLEKSRLLSDRFSAERPKGSFSTLEIQRTEQGDSAMYLCASSPVNEQFFGPGTRLTVL.

The V and J genes are TRBV27 and TRBJ1-5, with 10 bases lining up with TRBD1. The CDR3 extends over 15 amino acids. Per the germline V gene, CDR1 is MNHEY and CDR2 is SMNVEV (reference sequence). J gave up 2 bases and V 6 bases, and 4 bases lay outside the gene matches. CDR3 residues: CASRPGTGGNQPQHF. The CDR3 bases are TGTGCCAGCAGACCCGGGACAGGGGGCAATCAGCCCCAGCATTTT.

The genes are TRBV7-9 and TRBJ2-4; D perhaps matches TRBD1 (6 bases). The CDR3 extends over 14 amino acids. Germline V gene data show CDR1 as SEHNR and CDR2 as FQNEAQ (reference sequence). Trimming took 3 bases from V and 8 from J, leaving 14 bases between them. This CDR3 is CASSFQQGSDIQYF. In DNA, the CDR3 is TGTGCCAGCAGCTTTCAACAGGGATCTGACATTCAGTACTTC.

About this clone itself: The same CDR3 is also encoded by other DNA sequences in this sample. The J gene is TRBJ2-3, the V gene TRBV5-1, with 7 nucleotides matching TRBD1. The CDR3 length is 14 residues. J gave up 1 base and V 4 bases, and 3 bases lay outside the gene matches. The germline CDR1 and CDR2 sequences are SGHRS and YFSETQ. The CDR3 nucleotides read TGCGCCAGCAGCCCCGGACAGGGCACAGATACGCAGTATTTT. The encoded protein is CASSPGQGTDTQYF.

The chain uses TRBV2 and TRBJ2-3; no reliable D call. The CDR3 contains 13 residues. Trimming took 8 bases from V and 3 from J, leaving 12 bases between them. Germline CDR1 SNHLY, CDR2 FYNNEI. CDR3 amino acids: CASYALRTDTQYF. The CDR3 nucleotides read TGTGCCAGCTATGCCCTCCGGACAGATACGCAGTATTTT.

This rearrangement joins TRBV5-1 to TRBJ2-7; 8 nucleotides align to TRBD2. The trim removed 6 bases at V and 4 bases at J, leaving 9 bases unmatched. Per the germline V gene, CDR1 is SGHRS and CDR2 is YFSETQ. This CDR3 contains 14 residues. The CDR3 DNA sequence: TGCGCCAGCACCCCCGGGGGGGGCCTTTACGAGCAGTACTTC. Encoded protein: CASTPGGGLYEQYF.

The J gene is TRBJ2-7, the V gene TRBV9; 7 bases match TRBD2. J lost 3 bases, V lost 0 bases, and 6 bases had no gene match. In germline, CDR1 is SGDLS, CDR2 YYNGEE. This CDR3 is built from 15 residues. This CDR3 is CASSVGAGVSYEQYF. The CDR3, as DNA: TGTGCCAGCAGCGTAGGTGCGGGAGTTAGCTACGAGCAGTACTTC.

This sequence joins TRBV5-1 and TRBJ2-1; 8 bases are a match to TRBD2. The CDR3 covers 17 residues. Germline V gene lookup returns CDR1 SGHRS and CDR2 YFSETQ. V lost 4 bases and J lost 7; bases outside the gene matches: 16. The CDR3 DNA is TGCGCCAGCAGCCTATTTTTGGGCCGGGAGGGGGGGAATGAGCAGTTCTTC. It codes for CASSLFLGREGGNEQFF. Drawing the rest from reference TRBV5-1 and TRBJ2-1, the complete variable domain is KAGVTQTPRYLIKTRGQQVTLSCSPISGHRSVSWYQQTPGQGLQFLFEYFSETQRNKGNFPGRFSGRQFSNSRSEMNVSTLELGDSALYLCASSLFLGREGGNEQFFGPGTRLTVL.

This chain connects TRBV14 to TRBJ1-2; no definite D call. Trimming took off 3 bases at V and 0 bases at J, with 20 bases between the two ends. Per the germline V gene, CDR1 is SGHDN and CDR2 is FVKESK. The CDR3 has 18 amino acids. The CDR3 DNA follows: TGTGCCAGCAGCCAGCGGAGGTTCGGAGGACCTTCTAACTATGGCTACACCTTC. Amino acids: CASSQRRFGGPSNYGYTF.

CDR3 residues: CASSSRGPYEQYF. DNA for the CDR3: TGTGCCAGCAGCTCCAGGGGCCCCTACGAGCAGTACTTC. The J gene is TRBJ2-7, the V gene TRBV7-6; tentative D call: TRBD1 (6 bases). Per the germline V gene, CDR1 is SGHVS and CDR2 is FNYEAQ. Between the trimmed V and J ends, which lost 4 bases and 2 bases, there was a span of 9 bases. The CDR3 has 13 residues. The whole variable domain, filled in from reference TRBV7-6 and TRBJ2-7, reads GAGVSQSPRYKVTKRGQDVALRCDPISGHVSLYWYRQALGQGPEFLTYFNYEAQQDKSGLPNDRFSAERPEGSISTLTIQRTEQRDSAMYRCASSSRGPYEQYFGPGTRLTVT.

The DNA of the CDR3 is TGTGCCAGCACCCACACAGGGGCCGGGGAGCTGTTTTTT. Amino acids: CASTHTGAGELFF. The chain combines TRBV11-3 with TRBJ2-2, with 7 bases aligning to TRBD1. This CDR3 spans 13 amino acids. CDR1 is SGHNT, CDR2 YENEEA, per germline. With 7 bases clipped from V and 6 bases from J, the junction kept 5 bases outside the gene matches.

V is TRBV19 and J is TRBJ2-1; 7 bases fit TRBD2. V trimming: 8 bases; J trimming: 8 bases; junction bases outside the gene matches: 12. Germline loops: CDR1 LNHDA, CDR2 SQIVND (reference sequence). The CDR3 totals 14 residues. The CDR3 spells CASCETGGADEQFF. The CDR3 DNA reads as TGTGCCAGTTGCGAGACGGGAGGTGCGGATGAGCAGTTCTTC.

This chain connects TRBV5-4 to TRBJ1-2; 7 nucleotides agree with TRBD1. CDR3 length equals 14 residues. From germline, CDR1 is SGHNT and CDR2 YYREEE (reference sequence). Germline trimming cut 2 bases from V and 5 bases from J; bases unmatched to any gene: 6. The CDR3 nucleotides are TGTGCCAGCAGCTTCGACAGGGCTGGGTATGGCTACACCTTC. Protein product: CASSFDRAGYGYTF.

The chain couples TRBV9 to TRBJ2-5, with 11 positions matching TRBD1. There are 19 residues in the CDR3. Per germline, CDR1 SGDLS and CDR2 YYNGEE. With 4 bases clipped from V and 2 bases from J, the junction kept 16 bases outside the gene matches. The CDR3 bases are TGTGCCAGCAGCTTATTTCCGGGGACAGGGGGATCTGCTCAAGAGACCCAGTACTTC. Amino acids: CASSLFPGTGGSAQETQYF.